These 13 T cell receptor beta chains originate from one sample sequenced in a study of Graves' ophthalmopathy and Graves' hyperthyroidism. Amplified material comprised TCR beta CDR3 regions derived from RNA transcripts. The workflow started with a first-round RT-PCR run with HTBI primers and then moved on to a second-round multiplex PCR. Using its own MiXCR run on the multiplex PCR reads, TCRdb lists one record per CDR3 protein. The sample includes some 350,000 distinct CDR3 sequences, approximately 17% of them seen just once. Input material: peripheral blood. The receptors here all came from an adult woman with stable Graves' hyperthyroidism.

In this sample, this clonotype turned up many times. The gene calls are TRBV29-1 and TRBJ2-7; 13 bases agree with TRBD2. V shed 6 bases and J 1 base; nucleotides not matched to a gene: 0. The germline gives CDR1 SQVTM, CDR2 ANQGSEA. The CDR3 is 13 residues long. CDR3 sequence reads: CSVGLAGSYEQYF. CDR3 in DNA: TGCAGCGTGGGACTAGCGGGATCCTACGAGCAGTACTTC.

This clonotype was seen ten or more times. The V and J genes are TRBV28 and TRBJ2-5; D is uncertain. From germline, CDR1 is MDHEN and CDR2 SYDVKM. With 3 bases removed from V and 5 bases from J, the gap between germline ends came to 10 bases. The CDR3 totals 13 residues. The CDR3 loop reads CASSFGLGETQYF. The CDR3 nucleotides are TGTGCCAGCAGTTTTGGTCTGGGGGAGACCCAGTACTTC.

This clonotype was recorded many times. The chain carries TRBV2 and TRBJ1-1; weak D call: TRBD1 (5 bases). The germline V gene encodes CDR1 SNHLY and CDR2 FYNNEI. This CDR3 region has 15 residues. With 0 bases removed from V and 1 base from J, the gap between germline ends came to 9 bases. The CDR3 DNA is TGTGCCAGCAGTGAAGCCGGGGGATGGAACACTGAAGCTTTCTTT. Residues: CASSEAGGWNTEAFF.

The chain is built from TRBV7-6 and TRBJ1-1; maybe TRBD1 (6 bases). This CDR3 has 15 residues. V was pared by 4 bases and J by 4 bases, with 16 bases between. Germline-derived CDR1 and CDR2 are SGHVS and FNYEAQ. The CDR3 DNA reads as TGTGCCAGCAGCTCTTCCGGGGGGCGCGGCACTGAAGCTTTCTTT. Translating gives CASSSSGGRGTEAFF.

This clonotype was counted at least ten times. The CDR3 reads CASSLPSAGANVLTF. The CDR3 coding sequence is TGTGCCAGCAGCCTTCCCTCGGCGGGGGCCAACGTCCTGACTTTC. The V and J genes are TRBV12-3 or TRBV12-4 and TRBJ2-6; D remains unclear. There are 15 residues in the CDR3. V was cut by 6 bases and J by 4 bases, with 13 bases left in between.

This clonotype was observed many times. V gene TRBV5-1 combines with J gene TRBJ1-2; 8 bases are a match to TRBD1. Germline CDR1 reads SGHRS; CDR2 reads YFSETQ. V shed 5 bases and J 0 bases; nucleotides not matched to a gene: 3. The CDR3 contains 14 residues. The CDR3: CASRGQGPNYGYTF. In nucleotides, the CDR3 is TGCGCCAGCAGAGGACAGGGTCCTAACTATGGCTACACCTTC. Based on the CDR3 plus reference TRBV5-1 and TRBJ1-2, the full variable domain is KAGVTQTPRYLIKTRGQQVTLSCSPISGHRSVSWYQQTPGQGLQFLFEYFSETQRNKGNFPGRFSGRQFSNSRSEMNVSTLELGDSALYLCASRGQGPNYGYTFGSGTRLTVV.

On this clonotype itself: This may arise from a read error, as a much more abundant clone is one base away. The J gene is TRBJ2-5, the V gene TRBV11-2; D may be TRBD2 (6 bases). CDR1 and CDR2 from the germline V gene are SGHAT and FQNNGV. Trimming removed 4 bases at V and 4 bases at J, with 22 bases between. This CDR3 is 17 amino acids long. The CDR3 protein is CASSSRSRREIGETQYF. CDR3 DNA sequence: TGTGCCAGCAGCTCCCGTAGCAGGAGGGAAATTGGAGAGACCCAGTACTTC.

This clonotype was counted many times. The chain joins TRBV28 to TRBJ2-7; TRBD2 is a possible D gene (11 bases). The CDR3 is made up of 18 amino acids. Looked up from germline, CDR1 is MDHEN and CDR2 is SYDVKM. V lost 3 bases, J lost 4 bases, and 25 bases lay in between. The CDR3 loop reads CASSFRDRGLAATYEQYF. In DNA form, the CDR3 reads TGTGCCAGCAGTTTCAGGGACAGGGGACTAGCGGCCACTTACGAGCAGTACTTC.

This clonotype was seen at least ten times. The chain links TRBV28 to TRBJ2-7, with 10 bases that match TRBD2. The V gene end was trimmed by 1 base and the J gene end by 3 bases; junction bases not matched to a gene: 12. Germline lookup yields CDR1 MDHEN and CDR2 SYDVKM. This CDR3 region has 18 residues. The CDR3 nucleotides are TGTGCCAGCAGTTTATTCGGGGCTAGCGGGAGTCGGTTCTACGAGCAGTACTTC. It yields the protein CASSLFGASGSRFYEQYF.

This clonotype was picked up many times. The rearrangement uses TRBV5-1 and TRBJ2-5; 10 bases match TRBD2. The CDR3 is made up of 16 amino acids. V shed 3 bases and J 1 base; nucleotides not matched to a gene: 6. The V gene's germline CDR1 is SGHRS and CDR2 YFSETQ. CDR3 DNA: TGCGCCAGCAGCTGGTTAGCGGGAGGCGTCCAAGAGACCCAGTACTTC. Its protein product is CASSWLAGGVQETQYF.

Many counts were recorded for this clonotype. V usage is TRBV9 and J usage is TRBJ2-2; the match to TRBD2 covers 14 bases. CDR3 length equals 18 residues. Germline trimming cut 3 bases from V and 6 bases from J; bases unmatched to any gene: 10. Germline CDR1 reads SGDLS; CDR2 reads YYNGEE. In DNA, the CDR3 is TGTGCCAGCAGCGCGACTAGCGGGAGGGCCAGGCGGGCCGGGGAGCTGTTTTTT. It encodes CASSATSGRARRAGELFF.

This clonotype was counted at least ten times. The CDR3 DNA reads TGTGCCAGCAGTTTGTCCCGAAAAAACATTCAGTACTTC. Its translation is CASSLSRKNIQYF. The chain joins TRBV12-3 or TRBV12-4 to TRBJ2-4; no definite D call. There are 13 residues in the CDR3. V was trimmed by 3 bases and J by 4 bases, leaving 7 bases between them.

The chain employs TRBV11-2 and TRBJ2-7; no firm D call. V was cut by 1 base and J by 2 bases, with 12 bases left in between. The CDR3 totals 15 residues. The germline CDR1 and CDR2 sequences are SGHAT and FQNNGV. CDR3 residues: CASSLGPPKTYEQYF. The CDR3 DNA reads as TGTGCCAGCAGCTTAGGGCCACCCAAGACCTACGAGCAGTACTTC.